What follows is one TCR beta chain and its context. The Seattle patients, enrolled during active infection, were followed longitudinally. This entry is derived from a study of blood T cell repertoires in COVID-19. Background on the study: Spain, Italy and the United States supplied samples that represented acute and convalescent COVID-19.

Clones were read by immunoSEQ multiplex PCR, and TCRdb kept only the in-frame ones, dropping some. The data contain fewer than 700,000 clones, about 89% of them singletons. Trimming removed 6 bases at V and 0 bases at J, with 12 bases between. From germline, CDR1 is SQVTM and CDR2 ANQGSEA. The CDR3 has 13 amino acids. The rearrangement links TRBV29-1 to TRBJ2-7; possible D gene TRBD1, 6 bases. The sequence came from a woman in her fifties or sixties with COVID-19, enrolled during active disease. Sequencing was performed on peripheral blood. CDR3 amino acids: CSVTGISSYEQYF. The CDR3 bases are TGCAGCGTCACAGGGATCAGCTCCTACGAGCAGTACTTC.